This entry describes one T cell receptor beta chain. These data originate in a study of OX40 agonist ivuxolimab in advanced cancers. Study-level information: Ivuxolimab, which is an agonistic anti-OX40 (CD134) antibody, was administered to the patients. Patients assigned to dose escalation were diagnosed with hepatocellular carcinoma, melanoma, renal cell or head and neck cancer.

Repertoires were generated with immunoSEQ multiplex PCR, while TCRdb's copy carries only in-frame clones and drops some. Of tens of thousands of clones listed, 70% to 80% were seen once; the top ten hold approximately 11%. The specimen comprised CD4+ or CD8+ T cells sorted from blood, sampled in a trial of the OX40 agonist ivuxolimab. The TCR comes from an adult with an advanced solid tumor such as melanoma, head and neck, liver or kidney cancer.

The CDR3 DNA sequence: TGTGCCAGCAGCCGCGACAACACCGGGGAGCTGTTTTTT. This translates into CASSRDNTGELFF. The chain is built from TRBV7-7 and TRBJ2-2; no clear D. The CDR3 loop spans 13 amino acids. The V gene's germline CDR1 is SSHAT and CDR2 FNYEAQ (reference sequence). Trimming took 5 bases from V and 2 from J, leaving 6 bases between them. The complete variable domain, with remaining parts taken from reference TRBV7-7 and TRBJ2-2, reads GAGVSQSPRYKVTKRGQDVTLRCDPISSHATLYWYQQALGQGPEFLTYFNYEAQPDKSGLPSDRFSAERPEGSISTLTIQRTEQRDSAMYRCASSRDNTGELFFGEGSRLTVL.